This TCR beta chain was captured by sequencing in a study of cytomegalovirus exposure and HLA in healthy donors. Overall study findings and caveats: The study recorded over 150 TCR beta chains that were cytomegalovirus-associated.

The CDR3 runs to 14 residues. Germline V gives CDR1 SGHRS, CDR2 YFSETQ. V dropped 4 bases and J dropped 4 bases, with 11 bases sitting between them. Details on this clone: What it binds is unknown.

Libraries were prepared by immunoSEQ multiplex PCR; TCRdb keeps only in-frame clonotypes and omits some of them. Of some 130,000 clones in the sample, around 80% were seen once. Sequencing was carried out using PBMCs. This chain uses TRBV5-1 with TRBJ2-2, with D hard to call. The receptor comes from a man younger than 40 in good health and CMV-seropositive. DNA for the CDR3: TGCGCCAGCAGCGAGGATCCAGTCACCGGGGAGCTGTTTTTT. Its translation: CASSEDPVTGELFF.